A selection of T cell receptor beta chains follows, all from one sample in a study of T cells in Graves' hyperthyroidism and ophthalmopathy. TCRdb analysed the multiplex PCR reads with MiXCR anew, one entry per CDR3 protein. The sample yields 340,000 or so distinct CDR3 sequences, approximately 17% seen once. The sequencing input was blood. The receptors come from a man between 25 and 39 years old with Graves' hyperthyroidism. Both conserved end residues are part of each CDR3. A D gene is named only where the DNA matches it firmly. Where a row states a size, it is once, few, many or the class of an expanded clone; other rows omit it.

d_call j_call v_call clone_size cdr3_aa cdr3_nt
TRBD2 TRBJ2-7 TRBV27 few CASRPELAGVEEQYF TGTGCCAGCAGACCCGAGCTAGCGGGAGTCGAGGAGCAGTACTTC
TRBD1 TRBJ2-3 TRBV9 few CASSARDRGGTDTQYF TGTGCCAGCAGCGCCCGGGACAGGGGAGGCACAGATACGCAGTATTTT
TRBD1 TRBJ1-2 TRBV4-1 NA CASSQVTGGYGHTF TGCGCCAGCAGCCAAGTGACAGGGGGCTATGGCCACACCTTC
NA TRBJ1-2 TRBV4-1 few CASSQAGRDGYTF TGCGCCAGCAGCCAAGCAGGGAGGGATGGCTACACCTTC
TRBD1 TRBJ1-2 TRBV19 NA CASSVKGTGGIYTF TGTGCCAGTAGCGTAAAGGGGACAGGGGGTATCTACACCTTC
NA TRBJ2-2 TRBV20-1 NA CSARDVKKLAGELFF TGCAGTGCTAGAGATGTAAAAAAGTTGGCCGGGGAGCTGTTTTTT
TRBD2 TRBJ2-7 TRBV20-1 few CSAESTSGKRYEQYF TGCAGTGCGGAATCCACTAGCGGGAAGAGGTACGAGCAGTACTTC
TRBD2 TRBJ2-5 TRBV11-2 few CASSPLSGRAGETQYF TGTGCCAGCAGCCCTCTTAGCGGGAGGGCCGGGGAGACCCAGTACTTC
NA TRBJ2-7 TRBV10-2 many CASSERELYEQYF TGCGCCAGCAGTGAGAGGGAACTCTACGAGCAGTACTTC
NA TRBJ2-7 TRBV7-9 few CASSLATSYVTLYEQYF TGTGCCAGCAGCTTAGCGACTAGTTATGTTACCCTCTACGAGCAGTACTTC
NA TRBJ2-3 TRBV24-1 NA CATEAAAGNTQYF TGTGCCACCGAGGCGGCGGCGGGAAATACGCAGTATTTT
TRBD2 TRBJ2-7 TRBV5-1 many CASSVRDYNYEQYF TGCGCCAGCAGCGTGCGGGACTATAACTACGAGCAGTACTTC
NA TRBJ2-7 TRBV28 many CASSQGNYYEQYF TGTGCCAGCAGCCAAGGAAACTACTACGAGCAGTACTTC
NA TRBJ2-1 TRBV3-1 few CASSPPLNLSSYNEQFF TGTGCCAGCAGCCCTCCTCTTAACCTGAGCTCCTACAATGAGCAGTTCTTC
NA TRBJ1-2 TRBV6-1 few CASSSGGILYGYTF TGTGCCAGCAGTTCCGGGGGGATCCTTTATGGCTACACCTTC
TRBD2 TRBJ2-1 TRBV19 NA CATTPGLAGGNEQFF TGTGCCACCACTCCGGGACTAGCGGGAGGTAATGAGCAGTTCTTC
NA TRBJ2-3 TRBV6-1 few CASSQSPGRPTDTQYF TGTGCCAGCAGCCAGAGCCCCGGGAGACCCACAGATACGCAGTATTTT
NA TRBJ1-4 TRBV20-1 NA CSARDGKTNEKLFF TGCAGTGCTAGAGACGGGAAGACTAATGAAAAACTCTTTTTT
TRBD1 TRBJ2-2 TRBV2 many CASSMDRGGELFF TGTGCCAGCAGTATGGACAGGGGCGGGGAGCTGTTTTTT
NA TRBJ1-1 TRBV7-9 many CASSTDSDTEAFF TGTGCCAGCAGCACGGACAGTGACACTGAAGCTTTCTTT
NA TRBJ1-1 TRBV5-1 NA CASHRVGNTEAFF TGCGCCAGCCACAGGGTTGGGAACACTGAAGCTTTCTTT
TRBD1 TRBJ2-7 TRBV7-9 few CASSIGTGVHEQYF TGTGCCAGCAGTATCGGGACAGGGGTCCACGAGCAGTACTTC
NA TRBJ1-1 TRBV7-9 many CASSLRRLNTEAFF TGTGCCAGCAGCTTAAGGCGGCTGAACACTGAAGCTTTCTTT
NA TRBJ2-7 TRBV2 many CASNGDTYEQYF TGTGCCAGCAACGGGGACACCTACGAGCAGTACTTC
NA TRBJ1-4 TRBV10-3 NA CAIKRGGTNEKLFF TGTGCCATCAAAAGAGGGGGAACTAATGAAAAACTGTTTTTT
NA TRBJ1-4 TRBV7-2 many CASSFYRSNEKLFF TGTGCCAGCAGCTTCTACAGGAGTAATGAAAAACTGTTTTTT